The next 11 T cell receptor beta chains were all read from a single sample in a study of Ad26.COV2.S vaccination and SARS-CoV-2 variants. Treatment given: about 20 received Ad26.COV2.S at low or high dose, single or two shots; about 5 received placebo; per-sample allocation not given. The study sampled participants on day 63 after the first vaccine or placebo injection. Method: immunoSEQ multiplex PCR; TCRdb's copy keeps in-frame clones and lacks some. The sample holds some 640,000 clones, 89% seen once. The material sequenced was peripheral blood, taken in a trial of Ad26.COV2.S vaccine versus placebo. All receptors derive from a person between 18 and 60 years old who received the Ad26.COV2.S COVID-19 vaccine or a placebo.

The chain joins TRBV4-3 to TRBJ2-3, with D hard to call. V was trimmed by 2 bases and J by 2 bases, leaving 5 bases between them. Germline lookup yields CDR1 LGHNA and CDR2 YSLEER. The CDR3 is made up of 13 amino acids. This chain's CDR3 is CASSQSVTDTQYF. The CDR3 bases are TGCGCCAGCAGCCAATCTGTCACAGATACGCAGTATTTT.

J is TRBJ2-3 and V is TRBV3-1 (or the pseudogene TRBV3-2), with 7 bases that match TRBD1. This CDR3 is built from 14 residues. The germline V gene encodes CDR1 LGHDT and CDR2 YNNKEL (reference sequence). The ends lost 8 bases at V and 5 bases at J; junction bases unmatched: 10. The CDR3 protein is CASSDRVVLDTQYF. The CDR3 bases are TGTGCCAGCTCTGACAGGGTGGTTTTAGATACGCAGTATTTT.

The chain joins TRBV29-1 to TRBJ2-5; the D is unclear. The V end was cut by 4 bases, the J end by 1 base, with 7 bases between. Germline values: CDR1 SQVTM, CDR2 ANQGSEA. CDR3 length: 12 amino acids. The CDR3: CSVVVGQETQYF. Here the CDR3 DNA reads TGCAGCGTTGTGGTGGGCCAAGAGACCCAGTACTTC.

The genes are TRBV5-1 and TRBJ2-1; maybe TRBD1 (6 bases). Trimming left V 6 bases short and J 0 bases short, with 16 bases between. Germline V gene data show CDR1 as SGHRS and CDR2 as YFSETQ. CDR3 length equals 16 residues. CDR3 DNA: TGCGCCAGCAAAGGGGGAATAGCCGCCTCCTACAATGAGCAGTTCTTC. It yields the protein CASKGGIAASYNEQFF.

The V call is TRBV11-3, the J call TRBJ2-1; 9 bases fit TRBD1. This CDR3 spans 15 amino acids. CDR1 SGHNT and CDR2 YENEEA come from the germline V gene. V trimming: 6 bases; J trimming: 3 bases; junction bases outside the gene matches: 6. This chain's CDR3 is CASSLGDRVYNEQFF. CDR3 bases: TGTGCCAGCAGTCTTGGGGACAGGGTCTACAATGAGCAGTTCTTC.

The gene calls are TRBV5-6 and TRBJ2-3; D gene unclear. Trimming stripped 0 bases from V and 6 bases from J, with 11 bases between. CDR1 is SGHDT and CDR2 is YYEEEE in the germline V gene. The length of the CDR3 is 14 residues. Here the CDR3 reads CASSLGLPPDTQYF. CDR3 bases: TGTGCCAGCAGCTTGGGACTTCCACCGGATACGCAGTATTTT.

In DNA form, the CDR3 reads TGTGCCAGCAAACTGACAGGGGGCGTTGGCTACACCTTC. This encodes CASKLTGGVGYTF. The chain links TRBV12-3 or TRBV12-4 to TRBJ1-2; 10 bases are a match to TRBD1. The CDR3 has 13 residues. With 7 bases clipped from V and 7 bases from J, the junction kept 6 bases outside the gene matches.

This chain connects TRBV11-2 to TRBJ2-3; D is ambiguous. CDR3 length: 14 amino acids. Trimming removed 0 bases at V and 3 bases at J, with 7 bases between. Germline CDR1 SGHAT, CDR2 FQNNGV. The CDR3 here is CASSLEIKTDTQYF. CDR3 sequence (DNA): TGTGCCAGCAGCTTAGAGATCAAAACAGATACGCAGTATTTT.

The rearrangement joins TRBV6-1 to TRBJ2-1, with D uncertain. The V gene's germline CDR1 is MNHNS and CDR2 SASEGT. This CDR3 comprises 16 residues. V was cut by 2 bases and J by 0 bases, with 11 bases left in between. DNA for the CDR3: TGTGCCAGCAGTGAACCGGGTTCCCGCTCCTACAATGAGCAGTTCTTC. Translation: CASSEPGSRSYNEQFF.

Worth noting for this clone: This same CDR3 is encoded by further DNA sequences in the sample. This sequence joins TRBV27 and TRBJ2-3; D is perhaps TRBD1 (5 bases). The CDR3 spans 13 residues. V was cut by 5 bases and J by 3 bases, with 9 bases left in between. Germline lookup yields CDR1 MNHEY and CDR2 SMNVEV (reference sequence). The CDR3 spells CASSLPGTDTQYF. In nucleotides, the CDR3 is TGTGCCAGCAGTCTCCCAGGGACAGATACGCAGTATTTT.

As to this clone: This sample also contains other DNA sequences that code for the same CDR3. This chain uses TRBV20-1 with TRBJ2-4, with D hard to call. V lost 3 bases and J lost 6, with 6 bases in between. The germline V gene has CDR1 DFQATT and CDR2 SNEGSKA (reference sequence). CDR3 length: 11 residues. CDR3 protein: CSASRGNIQYF. CDR3 nucleotide sequence: TGCAGTGCTAGTCGCGGAAACATTCAGTACTTC.